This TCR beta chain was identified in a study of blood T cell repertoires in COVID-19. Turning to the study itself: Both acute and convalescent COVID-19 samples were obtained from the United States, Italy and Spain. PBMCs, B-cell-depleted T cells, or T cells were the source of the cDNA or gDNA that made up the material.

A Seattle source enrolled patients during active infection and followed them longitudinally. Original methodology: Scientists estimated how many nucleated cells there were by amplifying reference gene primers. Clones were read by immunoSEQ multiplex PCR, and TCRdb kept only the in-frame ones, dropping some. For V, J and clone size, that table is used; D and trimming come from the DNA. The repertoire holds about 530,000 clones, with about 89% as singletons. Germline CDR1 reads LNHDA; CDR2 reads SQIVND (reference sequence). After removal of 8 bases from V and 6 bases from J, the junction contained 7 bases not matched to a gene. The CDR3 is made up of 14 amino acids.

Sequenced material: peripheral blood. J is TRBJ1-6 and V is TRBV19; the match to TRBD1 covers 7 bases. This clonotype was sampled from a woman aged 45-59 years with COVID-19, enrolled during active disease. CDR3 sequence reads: CASRSGTANSPLHF. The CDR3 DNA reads TGTGCCAGTCGTTCGGGGACAGCTAATTCACCCCTCCACTTT.